This is a list of T cell receptor beta chains from one sample in a study of OX40 agonist ivuxolimab in advanced cancers. Sequencing used immunoSEQ multiplex PCR; TCRdb keeps in-frame clones, though not all of them. The sample consists of 42,000 or so clones, approximately 86% of them appearing once. The sample consisted of CD4+ or CD8+ T cells sorted from blood, taken in a trial of the OX40 agonist ivuxolimab. These receptors came from an adult with an advanced solid tumor such as melanoma, head and neck, liver or kidney cancer. The CDR3 runs from the conserved cysteine through the conserved F or W.

CDR3,J,V
CASRGDAVGSYNEQFF,TRBJ2-1,TRBV5-1
CASSVVAGVNTGELFF,TRBJ2-2,TRBV9
CASSSTGIYTDTQYF,TRBJ2-3,TRBV7-3
CASSTIGGQPQHF,TRBJ1-5,TRBV6-5
CAISESFLETGGVAFF,TRBJ1-1,TRBV10-3
CASSVGAGTGGDQPQHF,TRBJ1-5,TRBV2
CASSLRQGRYEQYF,TRBJ2-7,TRBV28
CAWSASGGSTDTQYF,TRBJ2-3,TRBV30
CASSLELAGQETQYF,TRBJ2-5,TRBV7-2
CASSYTGTRYNEQFF,TRBJ2-1,TRBV6-5
CASSLRGPYGYTF,TRBJ1-2,TRBV5-4
CASSQGGNEQYF,TRBJ2-7,TRBV27
CASSNGADIPRQETQYF,TRBJ2-5,TRBV14
CASSLDGHYQETQYF,TRBJ2-5,TRBV7-9
CASSLSGAQPQHF,TRBJ1-5,TRBV28
CASSTGLAQETQYF,TRBJ2-5,TRBV9
CASSFRASGTNEQYF,TRBJ2-7,TRBV7-9
CASSSSEGGYEQYF,TRBJ2-7,TRBV11-3
CASSQGGTGDNNSPLHF,TRBJ1-6,TRBV4-2
CASSATGGVFYGYTF,TRBJ1-2,TRBV9
CASTDGGGDGYTF,TRBJ1-2,TRBV7-3
CASSLSQGVEAFF,TRBJ1-1,TRBV27
CASSPTGDTEAFF,TRBJ1-1,TRBV2
CASSNAMGNTEAFF,TRBJ1-1,TRBV25-1
CASTASWGTTSYTF,TRBJ1-2,TRBV5-6
CASSLSLTMNTEAFF,TRBJ1-1,TRBV7-3
CASSSPAGGPGNEQFF,TRBJ2-1,TRBV5-4
CASSQEGTYNEQFF,TRBJ2-1,TRBV4-2
CASSPRQYGLEKLFF,TRBJ1-4,TRBV27
CASSAYRGGGEAFF,TRBJ1-1,TRBV9
CASSLYKQGDYNEQFF,TRBJ2-1,TRBV11-2
CASSFGTGGGGELFF,TRBJ2-2,TRBV7-6
CASSLLLTSRLFF,TRBJ1-4,TRBV5-8
CASSAGTGGGYTF,TRBJ1-2,TRBV18
CASSVRSYGYTF,TRBJ1-2,TRBV9
CASSVGGGSTDTQYF,TRBJ2-3,TRBV9
CASSSSRTPLHF,TRBJ1-6,TRBV5-6
CASSFTGANYGYTF,TRBJ1-2,TRBV28
CASSQEQGWSPGYTF,TRBJ1-2,TRBV4-3
CASSLSGGEINSPLHF,TRBJ1-6,TRBV28
CASSSITSGGAKETQYF,TRBJ2-5,TRBV7-9
CASSAGTTNYNEQFF,TRBJ2-1,TRBV9
CASKTGSNTGELFF,TRBJ2-2,TRBV19
CASSLRGGANYGYTF,TRBJ1-2,TRBV27
CSVFSPGSGVYNEQFF,TRBJ2-1,TRBV29-1
CASSIGRIGPPYEQYF,TRBJ2-7,TRBV19
CASSLAGKTQYF,TRBJ2-5,TRBV5-4